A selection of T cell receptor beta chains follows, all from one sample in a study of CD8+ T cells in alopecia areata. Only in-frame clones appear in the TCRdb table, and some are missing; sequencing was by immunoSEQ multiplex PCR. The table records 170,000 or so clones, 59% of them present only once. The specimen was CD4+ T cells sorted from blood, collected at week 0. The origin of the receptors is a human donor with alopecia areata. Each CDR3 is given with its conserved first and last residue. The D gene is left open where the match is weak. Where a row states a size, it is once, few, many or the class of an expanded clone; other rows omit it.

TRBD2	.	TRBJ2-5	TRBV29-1	CSVRTSGVKWETQYF	TGCAGCGTCAGGACTAGCGGGGTTAAATGGGAGACCCAGTACTTC
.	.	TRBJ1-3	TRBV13	CASSLVPPGLGSGNTIYF	TGTGCCAGCAGCTTAGTCCCGCCGGGGCTGGGCTCTGGAAACACCATATATTTT
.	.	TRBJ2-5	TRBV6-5	CASRQNGRVQETQYF	TGTGCCAGCAGGCAGAATGGTAGGGTTCAAGAGACCCAGTACTTC
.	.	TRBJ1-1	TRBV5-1	CASRMTRDTEAFF	TGCGCCAGCAGGATGACCAGGGACACTGAAGCTTTCTTT
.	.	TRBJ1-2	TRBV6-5	CASSSRQGNYGYTF	TGTGCCAGCAGTTCCCGCCAGGGAAACTATGGCTACACCTTC
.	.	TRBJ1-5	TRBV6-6	CASQAMLDQPQHF	TGTGCCAGTCAGGCTATGTTGGATCAGCCCCAGCATTTT
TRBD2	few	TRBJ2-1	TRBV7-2	CASSLGGGAYNEQFF	TGTGCCAGCAGCTTAGGCGGGGGGGCCTACAATGAGCAGTTCTTC
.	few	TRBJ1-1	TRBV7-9	CASSLSTPGTEAFF	TGTGCCAGCAGCTTATCCACCCCGGGGACTGAAGCTTTCTTT
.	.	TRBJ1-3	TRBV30	CAWSVKGPYSGNTIYF	TGTGCCTGGAGTGTAAAGGGACCCTACTCTGGAAACACCATATATTTT
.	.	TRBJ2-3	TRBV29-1	CSVRFGPGTDTQYF	TGCAGCGTTCGTTTCGGTCCAGGCACAGATACGCAGTATTTT
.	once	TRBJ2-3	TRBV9	CASSVARGADTQYF	TGTGCCAGCAGCGTAGCAAGGGGGGCAGATACGCAGTATTTT
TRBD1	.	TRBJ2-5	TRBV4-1	CASSPRDSQETQYF	TGCGCCAGCAGCCCCCGGGACAGTCAAGAGACCCAGTACTTC
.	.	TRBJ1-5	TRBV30	CAWGPAQNQPQHF	TGTGCCTGGGGGCCCGCACAAAATCAGCCCCAGCATTTT
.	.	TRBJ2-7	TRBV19	CASSKDFYEQYF	TGTGCCAGTAGTAAGGATTTCTACGAGCAGTACTTC
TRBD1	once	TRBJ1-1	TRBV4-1	CASSQDLGRTGAFF	TGCGCCAGCAGCCAGGACCTTGGAAGGACAGGGGCTTTCTTT
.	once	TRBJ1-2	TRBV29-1	CSVEGQTINYGYTF	TGCAGCGTTGAAGGACAGACGATTAACTATGGCTACACCTTC
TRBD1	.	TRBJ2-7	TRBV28	CASSRGQAPDF	TGTGCCAGCAGCCGCGGACAGGCTCCAGACTTC
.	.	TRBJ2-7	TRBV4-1	CASSRYLDRTAYEQYF	TGCGCCAGCAGTCGATACCTTGACAGGACCGCCTACGAGCAGTACTTC
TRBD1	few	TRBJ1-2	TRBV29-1	CSDGTGGRCGYTF	TGCAGCGACGGGACAGGGGGACGGTGTGGCTACACCTTC
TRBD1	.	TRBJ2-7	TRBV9	CASSARDRYYEQYF	TGTGCCAGCAGCGCACGGGACAGATATTACGAGCAGTACTTC
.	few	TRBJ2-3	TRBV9	CASSVVVRGGTDTQYF	TGTGCCAGCAGCGTAGTAGTGAGGGGGGGCACAGATACGCAGTATTTT
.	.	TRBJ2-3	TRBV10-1	CASRSGVDTQYF	TGCGCCAGCAGGTCCGGAGTAGATACGCAGTATTTT
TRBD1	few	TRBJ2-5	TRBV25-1	CASSDQGTGVETQYF	TGTGCCAGCAGTGATCAAGGGACAGGGGTGGAGACCCAGTACTTC
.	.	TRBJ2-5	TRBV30	CAWSVKASTQYF	TGTGCCTGGAGTGTAAAGGCTAGCACCCAGTACTTC
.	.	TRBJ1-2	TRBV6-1	CASSPDSSYGYTF	TGTGCCAGCAGTCCTGATTCGTCGTATGGCTACACCTTC
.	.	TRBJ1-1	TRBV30	CAWSASEAFF	TGTGCCTGGAGCGCATCTGAAGCTTTCTTT
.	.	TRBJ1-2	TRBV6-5	CASSYGQGRSYTF	TGTGCCAGCAGTTACGGGCAGGGTCGTAGCTACACCTTC
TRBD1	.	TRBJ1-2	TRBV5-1	CASSLDSPGQGYGYTF	TGCGCCAGCAGCTTAGACTCACCGGGACAGGGTTATGGCTACACCTTC
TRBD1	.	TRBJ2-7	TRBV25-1	CASSGGTVYEQYF	TGTGCCAGCAGTGGGGGGACAGTTTACGAGCAGTACTTC
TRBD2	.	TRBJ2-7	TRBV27	CASTTGGGAFYEQYF	TGTGCCAGCACCACTGGGGGGGGAGCCTTCTACGAGCAGTACTTC
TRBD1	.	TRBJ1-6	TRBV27	CASSPLGQGNSPLHF	TGTGCCAGCAGTCCCTTGGGACAGGGGAATTCACCCCTCCACTTT
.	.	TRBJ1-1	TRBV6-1	CASSSQTEAFF	TGTGCCAGCAGTAGTCAAACTGAAGCTTTCTTT
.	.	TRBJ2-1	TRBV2	CASRPDRSSYNEQFF	TGTGCCAGCAGGCCCGACAGGAGCTCCTACAATGAGCAGTTCTTC
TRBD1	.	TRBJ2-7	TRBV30	CAWARDRNYEQYF	TGTGCCTGGGCCCGGGACAGGAACTACGAGCAGTACTTC
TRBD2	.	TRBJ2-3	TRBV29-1	CSVSPGTSGGDTQYF	TGCAGCGTGAGCCCCGGGACTAGCGGGGGAGATACGCAGTATTTT
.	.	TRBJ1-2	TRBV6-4	CASSVSGAQSYGYTF	TGTGCCAGCAGTGTTAGTGGGGCCCAGAGCTATGGCTACACCTTC
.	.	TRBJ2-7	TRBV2	CASSVQIYEQYF	TGTGCCAGCAGTGTACAGATCTACGAGCAGTACTTC
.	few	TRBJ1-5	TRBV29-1	CSVGQRSNQPQHF	TGCAGCGTTGGACAGAGGAGCAATCAGCCCCAGCATTTT
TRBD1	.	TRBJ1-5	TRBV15	CATSLDRVNQPQHF	TGTGCCACCAGCTTAGACAGGGTCAATCAGCCCCAGCATTTT
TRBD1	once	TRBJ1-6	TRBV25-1	CASSESTGLGSPLHF	TGTGCCAGCAGTGAATCGACAGGGCTAGGCTCACCCCTCCACTTT
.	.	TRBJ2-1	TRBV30	CAWNAGGDEQFF	TGTGCCTGGAATGCAGGGGGGGATGAGCAGTTCTTC
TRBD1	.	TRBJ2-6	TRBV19	CASRSDRVRSGANVLTF	TGTGCCAGTAGATCGGACAGGGTGAGGTCTGGGGCCAACGTCCTGACTTTC
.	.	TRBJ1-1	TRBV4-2	CASSQEGRLNTEAFF	TGTGCCAGCAGCCAAGAGGGCCGGTTGAACACTGAAGCTTTCTTT
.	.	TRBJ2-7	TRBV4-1	CASSQGGTGLPYEQYF	TGCGCCAGCAGCCAAGGTGGGACGGGACTTCCCTACGAGCAGTACTTC
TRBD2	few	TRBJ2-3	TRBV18	CASSPLAGTTDTQYF	TGTGCCAGCTCACCACTAGCGGGAACGACGGATACGCAGTATTTT
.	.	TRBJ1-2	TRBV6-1	CASSQFLQGSGYTF	TGTGCCAGCAGCCAATTCCTCCAGGGGAGTGGCTACACCTTC
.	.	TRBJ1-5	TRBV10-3	CAIRGSGSQHF	TGTGCCATCCGAGGGTCAGGGTCCCAGCATTTT
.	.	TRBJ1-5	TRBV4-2	CASSQDLSRGDQPQHF	TGTGCCAGCAGCCAAGATCTTTCAAGGGGCGATCAGCCCCAGCATTTT
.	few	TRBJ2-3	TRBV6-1	CASSEVRKDTQYF	TGTGCCAGCAGTGAAGTTCGGAAAGATACGCAGTATTTT
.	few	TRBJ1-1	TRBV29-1	CSGNRMNTEAFF	TGCAGCGGAAACAGGATGAACACTGAAGCTTTCTTT